These T cell receptor beta chains were read from a single sample in a study of memory CD4+ T cells and cytomegalovirus serostatus. The method was immunoSEQ multiplex PCR; TCRdb's version includes in-frame clones alone and lacks a portion of them. The table lists 40,000 to 55,000 clones, 80% to 85% of them singletons. The sample taken for sequencing was memory CD4+ T cells from blood. These TCRs come from an adult in good health and CMV-seropositive. CDR3s include the opening cysteine and the closing phenylalanine or tryptophan. Each record gives: CDR3 length, D gene, V gene, clone size, J gene, CDR3 protein, CDR3 DNA. The D gene is left open where the match is weak. Not every row has a clone size; where given, it reads once, few, many or a size class.

14	TRBD1	TRBV5-1	-	TRBJ1-6	CASRTGQVYSPLHF	TGCGCCAGCAGAACGGGACAGGTCTACTCACCCCTCCACTTT
12	TRBD1	TRBV6-5	few	TRBJ1-1	CASRTGGSEAFF	TGTGCCAGCAGGACAGGGGGGTCTGAAGCTTTCTTT
15	-	TRBV7-9	-	TRBJ1-5	CASSSRAAGAQPQHF	TGTGCCAGCAGCTCCCGGGCGGCGGGGGCCCAGCCCCAGCATTTT
13	-	TRBV11-1	-	TRBJ2-1	CASSLRDYNEQFF	TGTGCCAGCAGCTTACGGGACTACAATGAGCAGTTCTTC
16	TRBD2	TRBV5-4	few	TRBJ2-7	CASSSPTSGRAYEQYF	TGTGCCAGCAGCTCTCCGACTAGCGGGAGGGCCTACGAGCAGTACTTC
13	-	TRBV6-6	-	TRBJ2-3	CASRRDLTDTQYF	TGTGCCAGCAGAAGGGACCTGACAGATACGCAGTATTTT
16	-	TRBV14	-	TRBJ1-1	CASSQDGGAGNTEAFF	TGTGCCAGCAGCCAAGATGGGGGGGCAGGGAACACTGAAGCTTTCTTT
17	-	TRBV9	-	TRBJ2-6	CASSVGTSFEGANVLTF	TGTGCCAGCAGCGTCGGGACTTCCTTCGAAGGGGCCAACGTCCTGACTTTC
14	-	TRBV5-1	-	TRBJ2-5	CASSGGLQQETQYF	TGCGCCAGCAGCGGGGGACTCCAACAAGAGACCCAGTACTTC
14	TRBD1	TRBV18	-	TRBJ1-1	CASSPWTGGTEAFF	TGTGCCAGCTCACCCTGGACAGGGGGCACTGAAGCTTTCTTT
17	TRBD1	TRBV4-1	-	TRBJ1-1	CASSQDRDRGGGTEAFF	TGCGCCAGCAGCCAAGATCGGGACAGAGGAGGGGGCACTGAAGCTTTCTTT
12	TRBD2	TRBV6-6	-	TRBJ2-5	CASSYGAGAQYF	TGTGCCAGCAGTTACGGTGCGGGGGCCCAGTACTTC
14	TRBD2	TRBV13	-	TRBJ2-3	CASSSGLFTDTQYF	TGTGCCAGCAGCTCGGGACTATTCACAGATACGCAGTATTTT
14	TRBD1	TRBV19	few	TRBJ1-1	CASITGGSFGEAFF	TGTGCCAGTATTACAGGGGGGTCCTTCGGTGAAGCTTTCTTT
15	-	TRBV18	-	TRBJ2-3	CASSVLRGATDTQYF	TGTGCCAGCTCAGTCTTGAGGGGAGCCACAGATACGCAGTATTTT
14	-	TRBV7-3	-	TRBJ2-2	CASSLPGRGGELFF	TGTGCCAGCAGCTTACCCGGGAGAGGTGGGGAGCTGTTTTTT
20	-	TRBV15	-	TRBJ2-4	CATSRDQRGRGLGAKNIQYF	TGTGCCACCAGCAGAGATCAGAGAGGGCGCGGGCTGGGAGCCAAAAACATTCAGTACTTC
15	-	TRBV2	-	TRBJ2-3	CASSEDFSIVDTQYF	TGTGCCAGCAGTGAGGACTTCTCTATAGTGGATACGCAGTATTTT
15	TRBD1	TRBV2	-	TRBJ1-5	CASTSGGLVDQPQHF	TGTGCCAGCACCTCAGGGGGTCTTGTGGATCAGCCCCAGCATTTT
17	-	TRBV30	-	TRBJ1-5	CAWSVQGRAYSNQPQHF	TGTGCCTGGAGTGTACAAGGCAGGGCTTATAGCAATCAGCCCCAGCATTTT
16	-	TRBV5-1	-	TRBJ2-1	CASSLSGGSSYNEQFF	TGCGCCAGCAGCTTGTCTGGCGGCAGCTCCTACAATGAGCAGTTCTTC
15	-	TRBV11-2	-	TRBJ2-5	CASSPLTTVQETQYF	TGTGCCAGCAGCCCGCTGACCACAGTACAAGAGACCCAGTACTTC
14	-	TRBV11-2	-	TRBJ2-7	CASSSQGAAYEQYF	TGTGCCAGCAGCTCCCAAGGGGCAGCCTACGAGCAGTACTTC
11	-	TRBV20-1	-	TRBJ2-5	CRTGRLETQYF	TGCAGAACCGGGAGACTAGAGACCCAGTACTTC
14	TRBD1	TRBV6-1	-	TRBJ1-2	CASSEATGAYGYTF	TGTGCCAGCAGTGAAGCGACAGGGGCCTATGGCTACACCTTC
15	-	TRBV18	-	TRBJ2-1	CASSGDQSSYNEQFF	TGTGCCAGCTCAGGGGACCAGAGCTCCTACAATGAGCAGTTCTTC
13	-	TRBV2	-	TRBJ1-5	CASSPPARQPQHF	TGTGCCAGCAGCCCACCGGCGCGACAGCCCCAGCATTTT
15	-	TRBV18	-	TRBJ2-2	CASSAARGYTGELFF	TGTGCCAGCTCAGCGGCCAGGGGATACACCGGGGAGCTGTTTTTT
15	TRBD1	TRBV19	-	TRBJ1-4	CASSQGQGLNEKLFF	TGTGCCAGTAGTCAGGGACAGGGACTTAATGAAAAACTGTTTTTT
15	TRBD1	TRBV7-9	-	TRBJ1-2	CASSSGQTYYYGYTF	TGTGCCAGCAGCTCGGGACAGACCTATTACTATGGCTACACCTTC